Shown below are 15 T cell receptor beta chains from a single sample sequenced in a study of CD8 T cells in ankylosing spondylitis. Study-level points and caveats: A TCR beta motif of roughly eight highly homologous variants seemed to mark ankylosing spondylitis blood.

TCRdb itself ran the 5' RACE reads through MiXCR, one entry per CDR3 protein. The table shows approximately 400,000 distinct CDR3 sequences, with approximately 17% occurring only once. No antigen is known for these receptors. The sequenced sample consisted of blood, either unsorted or a sorted T cell fraction (not recorded which). The receptors were gathered from a male donor with ankylosing spondylitis.

A few counts support this clonotype. The chain carries TRBV5-6 and TRBJ2-2; no reliable D call. CDR1 and CDR2 from the germline V gene are SGHDT and YYEEEE. The CDR3 runs to 13 residues. V lost 4 bases and J 8 bases, leaving 12 bases between the germline ends. The CDR3 region is CASSQNPKGELFF. For the CDR3, the DNA is TGTGCCAGCAGCCAGAACCCTAAGGGGGAGCTGTTTTTT. Using reference TRBV5-6 and TRBJ2-2 for the parts outside the CDR3, the full variable domain is DAGVTQSPTHLIKTRGQQVTLRCSPKSGHDTVSWYQQALGQGPQFIFQYYEEEERQRGNFPDRFSGHQFPNYSSELNVNALLLGDSALYLCASSQNPKGELFFGEGSRLTVL.

V and J are TRBV5-1 and TRBJ2-1; 14 bases agree with TRBD2. CDR3 length: 16 amino acids. The V and J ends lost 4 bases and 6 bases, in that order; junction bases with no gene match: 6. Germline CDR1 SGHRS, CDR2 YFSETQ. The CDR3 reads CASSPTTSGRANEQFF. CDR3 DNA sequence: TGCGCCAGCAGCCCTACGACTAGCGGGAGGGCCAATGAGCAGTTCTTC.

V is TRBV3-1 and J is TRBJ1-1; possibly TRBD1 for D (6 bases). The germline V gene encodes CDR1 LGHDT and CDR2 YNNKEL (reference sequence). The V end lost 5 bases, the J end lost 5 bases, and 18 bases lay between the germline ends. CDR3 length equals 15 residues. The CDR3 region is CASSEIGGVGTEAFF. The CDR3 nucleotides read TGTGCCAGCAGCGAAATAGGGGGAGTCGGAACTGAAGCTTTCTTT.

The rearrangement links TRBV4-1 to TRBJ1-6; 7 bases align to TRBD1. The V gene end was trimmed by 4 bases and the J gene end by 9 bases; junction bases not matched to a gene: 18. Looked up from germline, CDR1 is MGHRA and CDR2 is YSYEKL. The CDR3 extends over 18 amino acids. CDR3 DNA: TGCGCCAGCAGCCGACTCCCCGTTACAGGGGCTGAGGGTTCACCCCTCCACTTT. Protein sequence: CASSRLPVTGAEGSPLHF.

The sample holds a few counts of this clonotype. The rearrangement uses TRBV7-9 and TRBJ1-5; D ambiguous. The CDR3 runs 14 residues. V lost 3 bases and J 4 bases, leaving 10 bases between the germline ends. Germline V lookup: CDR1 SEHNR, CDR2 FQNEAQ (reference sequence). The CDR3 spells CASSLGSLNQPQHF. The CDR3 DNA follows: TGTGCCAGCAGCTTGGGTTCACTGAATCAGCCCCAGCATTTT.

This clonotype was detected many times. The rearrangement uses TRBV29-1 and TRBJ2-5; 8 bases map to TRBD2. The CDR3 has 14 residues. Unmatched junction bases numbered 8, after V lost 4 bases and J lost 4 bases. CDR1 is SQVTM, CDR2 ANQGSEA, per germline. The CDR3 sequence is CSVGERGSRETQYF. CDR3 nucleotides: TGCAGCGTTGGGGAGCGGGGGTCTCGAGAGACCCAGTACTTC.

This clonotype was detected a few times. This chain joins TRBV19 and TRBJ2-7; D is uncertain. This CDR3 comprises 14 residues. The V end was cut by 5 bases, the J end by 1 base, with 12 bases between. CDR1 LNHDA and CDR2 SQIVND come from the germline V gene (reference sequence). CDR3 sequence (DNA): TGTGCCAGTAGTCTGACACAGCTTTCCTACGAGCAGTACTTC. Encoded protein: CASSLTQLSYEQYF.

The gene calls are TRBV27 and TRBJ1-5, with 11 nucleotides matching TRBD1. CDR1 is MNHEY, CDR2 SMNVEV, per germline (reference sequence). The junction had 7 bases not matched to a gene; V was cut back by 5 bases and J by 7 bases. CDR3 size: 15 residues. The CDR3 loop reads CASSPGQGARQPQHF. The DNA of the CDR3 is TGTGCCAGCAGTCCTGGACAGGGGGCTAGGCAGCCCCAGCATTTT.

This chain connects TRBV15 to TRBJ2-1; D call uncertain. Germline-derived CDR1 and CDR2 are LNHNV and YYDKDF (reference sequence). V was shortened by 5 bases and J by 10 bases, with 12 bases between the two germline ends. The CDR3 is made up of 12 amino acids. The DNA of the CDR3 is TGTGCCACCAGCTTCCGACCGGGCGAGCAGTTCTTC. Its translation is CATSFRPGEQFF. The full variable domain, in which reference TRBV15 and TRBJ2-1 provide the parts outside the CDR3, is DAMVIQNPRYQVTQFGKPVTLSCSQTLNHNVMYWYQQKSSQAPKLLFHYYDKDFNNEADTPDNFQSRRPNTSFCFLDIRSPGLGDTAMYLCATSFRPGEQFFGPGTRLTVL.

This clonotype occurred many times. CDR3 residues: CATIPPGNPNTEAFF. For the CDR3, the DNA is TGTGCCACCATACCCCCGGGGAATCCGAACACTGAAGCTTTCTTT. The chain carries TRBV15 and TRBJ1-1; no definite D call. From germline, CDR1 is LNHNV and CDR2 YYDKDF (reference sequence). This CDR3 region has 15 residues. V was pared by 7 bases and J by 1 base, with 16 bases between.

The chain joins TRBV18 to TRBJ2-7; D remains ambiguous. The CDR3 is 13 amino acids. V lost 4 bases, J lost 2 bases, and 9 bases lay in between. From germline, CDR1 is KGHSH and CDR2 LQKENI. The CDR3 sequence is CASSQAETYEQYF. CDR3 in DNA: TGTGCCAGCTCACAGGCGGAAACCTACGAGCAGTACTTC.

This clonotype was counted many times. This chain joins TRBV6-5 and TRBJ2-7, with 13 bases identical to TRBD2. The junction had 2 bases not matched to a gene; V was cut back by 4 bases and J by 2 bases. This CDR3 contains 15 residues. Germline values: CDR1 MNHEY, CDR2 SVGAGI. DNA of the CDR3: TGTGCCAGCAGTTTACTAGCGGGGGGGCCCTACGAGCAGTACTTC. This codes for CASSLLAGGPYEQYF.

This clonotype was seen only a few times. The chain carries TRBV4-2 and TRBJ2-6; D might be TRBD1 or TRBD2, each matching 5 bases. Trimming took off 0 bases at V and 0 bases at J, with 21 bases between the two ends. The CDR3 sequence is 21 residues long. CDR1 and CDR2 (germline): LGHNA, YNFKEQ. The CDR3 protein is CASSQDRLARQKNSGANVLTF. The CDR3 nucleotides read TGTGCCAGCAGCCAAGATAGGTTAGCGAGACAGAAAAACTCTGGGGCCAACGTCCTGACTTTC.

This chain connects TRBV30 to TRBJ2-1; 8 bases line up with TRBD2. Losses at the gene ends were 5 bases for V and 5 bases for J; bases not matched to a gene: 11. Per germline, CDR1 GTSNPN and CDR2 SVGIG (reference sequence). CDR3 length: 15 residues. This CDR3 reads CAWSHRVAGNNEQFF. The DNA of the CDR3 is TGTGCCTGGTCCCACCGGGTAGCGGGAAACAATGAGCAGTTCTTC. The variable domain in full, completed from reference TRBV30 and TRBJ2-1, reads SQTIHQWPATLVQPVGSPLSLECTVEGTSNPNLYWYRQAAGRGLQLLFYSVGIGQISSEVPQNLSASRPQDRQFILSSKKLLLSDSGFYLCAWSHRVAGNNEQFFGPGTRLTVL.

The chain joins TRBV5-1 to TRBJ2-3; TRBD2 matches 7 bases. Unmatched junction bases numbered 2, after V lost 4 bases and J lost 3 bases. The germline gives CDR1 SGHRS, CDR2 YFSETQ. This CDR3 spans 13 amino acids. The CDR3 protein is CASSGRATDTQYF. CDR3 nucleotide sequence: TGCGCCAGCAGCGGGAGGGCTACAGATACGCAGTATTTT.